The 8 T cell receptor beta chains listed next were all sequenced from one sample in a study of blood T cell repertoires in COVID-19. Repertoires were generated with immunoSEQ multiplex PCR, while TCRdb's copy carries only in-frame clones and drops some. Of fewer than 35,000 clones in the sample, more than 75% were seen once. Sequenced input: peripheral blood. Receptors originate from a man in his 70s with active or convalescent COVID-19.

CDR3 nucleotides: TGCAGCGCTCGGGACAGTGCCTACGAGCAGTACTTC. Translation gives CSARDSAYEQYF. The rearrangement uses TRBV29-1 and TRBJ2-7; 7 bases agree with TRBD1. The CDR3 has 12 amino acids. V dropped 7 bases and J dropped 2; count of bases not matched to a gene: 5. In germline, CDR1 is SQVTM, CDR2 ANQGSEA.

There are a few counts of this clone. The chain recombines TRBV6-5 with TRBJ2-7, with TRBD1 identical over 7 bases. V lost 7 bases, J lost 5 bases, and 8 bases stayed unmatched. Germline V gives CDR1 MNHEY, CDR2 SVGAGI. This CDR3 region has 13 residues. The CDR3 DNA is TGTGCCAGCAAGCTGGACAGGAACCACGAGCAGTACTTC. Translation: CASKLDRNHEQYF.

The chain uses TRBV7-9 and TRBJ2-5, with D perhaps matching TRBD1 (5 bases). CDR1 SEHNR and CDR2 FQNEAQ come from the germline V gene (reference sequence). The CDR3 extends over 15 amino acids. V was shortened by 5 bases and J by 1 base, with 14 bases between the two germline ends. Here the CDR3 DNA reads TGTGCCAGCAGCCTCCAGGGAAACCGCCAAGAGACCCAGTACTTC. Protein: CASSLQGNRQETQYF.

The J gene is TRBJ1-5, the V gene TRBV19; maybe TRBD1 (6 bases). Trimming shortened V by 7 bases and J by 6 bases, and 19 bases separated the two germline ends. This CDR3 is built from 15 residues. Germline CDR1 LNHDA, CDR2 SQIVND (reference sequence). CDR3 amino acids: CASTFSDSFIQPQHF. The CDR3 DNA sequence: TGTGCCAGTACCTTCTCGGACAGTTTTATTCAGCCCCAGCATTTT. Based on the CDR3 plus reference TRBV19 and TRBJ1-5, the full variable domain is DGGITQSPKYLFRKEGQNVTLSCEQNLNHDAMYWYRQDPGQGLRLIYYSQIVNDFQKGDIAEGYSVSREKKESFPLTVTSAQKNPTAFYLCASTFSDSFIQPQHFGDGTRLSIL.

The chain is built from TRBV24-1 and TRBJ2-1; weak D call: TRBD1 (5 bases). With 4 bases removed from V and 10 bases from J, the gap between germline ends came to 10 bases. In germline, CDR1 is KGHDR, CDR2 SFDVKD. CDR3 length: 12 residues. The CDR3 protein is CATSETDREQFF. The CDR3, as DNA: TGTGCCACCAGTGAGACCGACAGAGAGCAGTTCTTC.

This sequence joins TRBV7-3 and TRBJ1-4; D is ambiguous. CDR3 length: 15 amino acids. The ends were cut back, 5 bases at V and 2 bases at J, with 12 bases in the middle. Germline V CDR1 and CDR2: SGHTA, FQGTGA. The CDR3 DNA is TGTGCCAGCAGCGCAAGCGGTTCCACTAATGAAAAACTGTTTTTT. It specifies CASSASGSTNEKLFF.

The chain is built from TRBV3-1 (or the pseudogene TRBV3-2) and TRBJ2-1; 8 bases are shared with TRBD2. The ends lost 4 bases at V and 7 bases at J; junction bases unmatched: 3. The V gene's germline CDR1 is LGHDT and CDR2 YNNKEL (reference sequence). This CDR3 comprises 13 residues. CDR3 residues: CASSPSGGNEQFF. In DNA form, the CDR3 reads TGTGCCAGCAGCCCCAGCGGGGGTAATGAGCAGTTCTTC.

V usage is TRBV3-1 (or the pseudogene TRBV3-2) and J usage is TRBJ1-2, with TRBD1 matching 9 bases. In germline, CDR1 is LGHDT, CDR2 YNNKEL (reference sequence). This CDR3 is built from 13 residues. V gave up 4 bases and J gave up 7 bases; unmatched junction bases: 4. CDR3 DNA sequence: TGTGCCAGCAGCCCTCGGACAGGGGTTGGCTACACCTTC. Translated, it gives CASSPRTGVGYTF.